A selection of T cell receptor beta chains follows, all from one sample in a study of blood T cell repertoires in COVID-19. Produced via immunoSEQ multiplex PCR; TCRdb's table is partial and in-frame only. The data show about 180,000 clones, around four fifths seen once. The sequenced sample consisted of peripheral blood. These receptor sequences come from a woman aged 65 to 85 with COVID-19, enrolled during active disease. The CDR3 runs from the conserved cysteine through the conserved F or W. A D gene is named only where the DNA matches it firmly. A row's size may be missing; if present it is once, few, many or a size class.

d_call: TRBD2
j_call: TRBJ2-2
v_call: TRBV5-4
clone_size: -
cdr3_aa: CASSFPGLAGSAGGELFF
cdr3_nt: TGTGCCAGCAGCTTTCCGGGACTAGCGGGCAGTGCAGGCGGGGAGCTGTTTTTT

d_call: TRBD2
j_call: TRBJ2-7
v_call: TRBV5-1
clone_size: -
cdr3_aa: CASSLEIAGVHEQYF
cdr3_nt: TGCGCCAGCAGCCTCGAGATAGCGGGAGTCCACGAGCAGTACTTC

d_call: TRBD2
j_call: TRBJ2-5
v_call: TRBV2
clone_size: -
cdr3_aa: CASRGLAGGQETQYF
cdr3_nt: TGTGCCAGCAGGGGACTAGCGGGGGGACAAGAGACCCAGTACTTC

d_call: TRBD2
j_call: TRBJ2-1
v_call: TRBV5-4
clone_size: -
cdr3_aa: CASSLGSGRGNEQFF
cdr3_nt: TGTGCCAGCAGCTTGGGTAGCGGGAGAGGTAATGAGCAGTTCTTC

d_call: TRBD2
j_call: TRBJ2-5
v_call: TRBV7-2
clone_size: -
cdr3_aa: CASSLVNAHQAGETQYF
cdr3_nt: TGTGCCAGCAGCTTAGTAAATGCCCATCAAGCGGGGGAGACCCAGTACTTC

d_call: -
j_call: TRBJ1-2
v_call: TRBV28
clone_size: -
cdr3_aa: CASRPQGPYGYTF
cdr3_nt: TGTGCCAGCAGGCCACAGGGTCCCTATGGCTACACCTTC

d_call: -
j_call: TRBJ2-5
v_call: TRBV30
clone_size: -
cdr3_aa: CAWCDNQETQYF
cdr3_nt: TGTGCCTGGTGTGATAACCAAGAGACCCAGTACTTC

d_call: -
j_call: TRBJ2-5
v_call: TRBV5-4
clone_size: few
cdr3_aa: CASSPGVGGEETQYF
cdr3_nt: TGTGCCAGCAGCCCGGGAGTGGGGGGAGAAGAGACCCAGTACTTC

d_call: -
j_call: TRBJ2-1
v_call: TRBV2
clone_size: -
cdr3_aa: CASSVQGNNEQFF
cdr3_nt: TGTGCCAGCAGTGTACAGGGTAACAATGAGCAGTTCTTC

d_call: -
j_call: TRBJ2-1
v_call: TRBV2
clone_size: -
cdr3_aa: CASTEGGNGYNEQFF
cdr3_nt: TGTGCCAGCACCGAAGGGGGAAATGGATACAATGAGCAGTTCTTC